This T cell receptor (beta chain) appears in the sequencing data of a study of beta chain features in type 1 diabetes. Study-wide background: Sorted cells from all samples, numbering 95 million to 140 million, were examined.

Study outcomes and limitations: In type 1 diabetes patients, VDJ junctions had fewer insertions; deletions at these junctions were more frequent. Type 1 diabetes patients had TCRB CDR3s that were shorter (moderately but significantly so) in all four CD4+ subsets. For patients and controls alike, PCR might favor shorter templates to the same degree.

This clone was detected ten times or more. Antigen specificity is unknown. The investigators reverse transcribed all of the isolated RNA, so they sequenced expressed TCRB transcripts. Repertoires were generated with immunoSEQ multiplex PCR, while TCRdb's copy carries only in-frame clones and drops some. Of over 150,000 clones in the sample, about 8.1% were seen once. The CDR3 contains 11 residues. Germline V gene lookup returns CDR1 PRHDT and CDR2 FYEKMQ (reference sequence). V gave up 1 base and J gave up 7 bases, with 5 bases separating them. Sample: central memory CD4+ T cells from blood. This chain uses TRBV13 with TRBJ2-7; D ambiguous. This receptor was identified in a man between 18 and 29 years old in good health. The CDR3 sequence: CASSLEEEQYF. As DNA, the CDR3 is TGTGCCAGCAGCTTAGAAGAGGAGCAGTACTTC.